Each of the 27 T cell receptor beta chains below was sequenced from the same sample in a study of shared clonotypes between healthy human individuals. It was CD45RO-negative cells, positively selected for CCR7, that made up naive CD8 cells, with terminally differentiated effector memory CD45RA+ cells excluded. Profiling relied on immunoSEQ multiplex PCR, and the TCRdb table lists in-frame clones only, not all of them. This table has around 1.9 million clones, 90% to 95% appearing once. The sequenced sample consisted of naive CD8+ T cells from PBMCs. The source of these receptors is a man aged 18 to 30 in good health. Some clones in this sample may be carry-over from other donors' samples.

This chain joins TRBV13 and TRBJ1-1; 7 nucleotides agree with TRBD1. The CDR3 has 15 amino acids. V lost 5 bases to trimming and J lost 6 bases; unmatched junction nucleotides: 12. From germline, CDR1 is PRHDT and CDR2 FYEKMQ (reference sequence). CDR3 DNA sequence: TGTGCCAGCAGCGTACTCCAGGGGGGCGTCGCTGAAGCTTTCTTT. It yields the protein CASSVLQGGVAEAFF.

This chain joins TRBV19 and TRBJ1-5, with 8 bases aligning to TRBD1. This CDR3 is 15 amino acids long. Trimming cost V 2 bases and J 7 bases; bases outside gene matches: 7. The germline V gene encodes CDR1 LNHDA and CDR2 SQIVND (reference sequence). The CDR3 DNA reads TGTGCCAGTAGTATACAGGGGGCAGGGGAGCAGCCCCAGCATTTT. Protein product: CASSIQGAGEQPQHF.

As concerns this clone: The same CDR3 can be traced to other DNA sequences in this sample. The chain has TRBV27 and TRBJ2-7, with a weak D call TRBD1 (6 bases). The CDR3 consists of 15 residues. Germline V lookup: CDR1 MNHEY, CDR2 SMNVEV (reference sequence). Trimming pared 2 bases from V and 1 base from J, leaving 12 bases between. The CDR3 coding sequence is TGTGCCAGCAGTTTAAAGGGGGACGGATCCTACGAGCAGTACTTC. It codes for CASSLKGDGSYEQYF.

This clone was observed a single time. Other DNA variants within this sample encode the same CDR3. V and J are TRBV9 and TRBJ2-7, with unresolved D. Germline assignment: CDR1 SGDLS and CDR2 YYNGEE. The CDR3 consists of 13 residues. V was cut by 3 bases and J by 2 bases, with 9 bases left in between. CDR3 protein: CASSGGDPYEQYF. The DNA for the CDR3 is TGTGCCAGCAGCGGAGGCGACCCCTACGAGCAGTACTTC.

The V and J genes are TRBV29-1 and TRBJ1-5, with a weak D call TRBD1 (5 bases). CDR1 and CDR2 (germline): SQVTM, ANQGSEA. V was clipped by 7 bases and J by 4 bases, with 11 bases between them. The CDR3 consists of 12 residues. As DNA, the CDR3 is TGCAGCGCCCAGGCAGGGAATCAGCCCCAGCATTTT. Its protein product is CSAQAGNQPQHF.

The rearrangement joins TRBV10-2 to TRBJ2-1, with 9 nucleotides matching TRBD2. Trimming took 3 bases from V and 9 from J; bases not matched to a gene: 9. Germline CDR1 and CDR2: WSHSY and SAAADI. This CDR3 has 15 amino acids. CDR3 residues: CASSELLELAGEQFF. Written as DNA, the CDR3 is TGCGCCAGCAGTGAATTGCTCGAACTAGCGGGTGAGCAGTTCTTC.

Turning to this clone: The sample contains more than one DNA sequence encoding this CDR3. V and J are TRBV7-9 and TRBJ2-3; 7 nucleotides line up with TRBD1. Germline V CDR1 and CDR2: SEHNR, FQNEAQ (reference sequence). This CDR3 contains 14 residues. Trimming cost V 1 base and J 5 bases; bases outside gene matches: 3. DNA for the CDR3: TGTGCCAGCAGCTTAGGCCCAGGGGGAGATACGCAGTATTTT. This encodes CASSLGPGGDTQYF.

The chain links TRBV27 to TRBJ1-3; D not certain. Trimming cost V 5 bases and J 0 bases, with 17 bases left between them. The CDR3 loop spans 17 amino acids. Per germline, CDR1 MNHEY and CDR2 SMNVEV (reference sequence). The CDR3 loop is CASSLGPIWASGNTIYF. The CDR3, as DNA: TGTGCCAGCAGTCTCGGGCCTATCTGGGCCTCTGGAAACACCATATATTTT.

About this clone itself: The same CDR3 also results from other DNA sequences found in this sample. The chain uses TRBV19 and TRBJ2-1; D is possibly TRBD2 (6 bases). CDR1 is LNHDA, CDR2 SQIVND, per germline (reference sequence). Trimming left V 1 base short and J 4 bases short, with 11 bases between. The CDR3 sequence is 15 residues long. The CDR3 DNA follows: TGTGCCAGTAGTATAGTCCGGGAGCGTTACAATGAGCAGTTCTTC. Translating gives CASSIVRERYNEQFF.

The V call is TRBV4-1, the J call TRBJ2-1; possibly TRBD1 or TRBD2 for D (5 bases each). With 2 bases removed from V and 14 bases from J, the gap between germline ends came to 10 bases. The CDR3 sequence is 11 residues long. From germline, CDR1 is MGHRA and CDR2 YSYEKL. CDR3 DNA: TGCGCCAGCAGCCAAACCGGGACGAAGTTCTTC. Translated, it gives CASSQTGTKFF.

The V and J genes are TRBV28 and TRBJ2-2, with a weak D call TRBD1 (5 bases). The CDR3 has 11 residues. Trimming cost V 6 bases and J 6 bases, with 5 bases left between them. Germline lookup yields CDR1 MDHEN and CDR2 SYDVKM. CDR3 sequence: CASRTAGELFF. The CDR3 DNA follows: TGTGCCAGCAGGACAGCCGGGGAGCTGTTTTTT.

This rearrangement joins TRBV7-6 to TRBJ1-4; possible D gene TRBD1, 5 bases. The CDR3 sequence is 14 residues long. V lost 2 bases, J lost 5 bases, and 9 bases lay in between. Germline CDR1 SGHVS, CDR2 FNYEAQ. This chain's CDR3 is CASSLFGANEKLFF. The DNA of the CDR3 is TGTGCCAGCAGCTTATTTGGGGCCAATGAAAAACTGTTTTTT.

The rearrangement uses TRBV5-4 and TRBJ2-1; 10 bases match TRBD2. Germline V lookup: CDR1 SGHNT, CDR2 YYREEE (reference sequence). The CDR3 spans 16 residues. J lost 7 bases, V lost 2 bases, and 9 bases had no gene match. The CDR3, as DNA: TGTGCCAGCAGCTTTAGGGCTAGCGGGAGAGGAAATGAGCAGTTCTTC. Amino acid sequence: CASSFRASGRGNEQFF.

This chain uses TRBV27 with TRBJ2-1; TRBD1 matches at 9 bases. The CDR3 loop spans 15 amino acids. Germline lookup yields CDR1 MNHEY and CDR2 SMNVEV (reference sequence). Trimming removed 2 bases from V and 8 bases from J; junction bases left unmatched: 7. CDR3 protein: CASSLTGTGIHEQFF. The CDR3 DNA is TGTGCCAGCAGTTTAACCGGGACAGGGATCCATGAGCAGTTCTTC.

Only one count was recorded for this clone. V usage is TRBV9 and J usage is TRBJ2-2, with 11 bases that match TRBD1. J was trimmed by 5 bases and V by 4 bases; bases with no gene match: 7. Germline CDR1 and CDR2: SGDLS and YYNGEE. The CDR3 is made up of 16 amino acids. As DNA, the CDR3 is TGTGCCAGCAGCCCCCCGGACAGGGGGCGAACCGGGGAGCTGTTTTTT. Its protein product is CASSPPDRGRTGELFF. The variable domain in full, completed from reference TRBV9 and TRBJ2-2, reads DSGVTQTPKHLITATGQRVTLRCSPRSGDLSVYWYQQSLDQGLQFLIQYYNGEERAKGNILERFSAQQFPDLHSELNLSSLELGDSALYFCASSPPDRGRTGELFFGEGSRLTVL.

V is TRBV5-5 and J is TRBJ2-5; D is perhaps TRBD1 (5 bases). Trimming took off 0 bases at V and 4 bases at J, with 13 bases between the two ends. The germline CDR1 and CDR2 sequences are SGHKS and YYEKEE (reference sequence). The CDR3 is made up of 15 amino acids. The CDR3 reads CASSLGWQGGETQYF. CDR3 DNA: TGTGCCAGCAGCTTGGGTTGGCAGGGCGGAGAGACCCAGTACTTC.

This rearrangement joins TRBV7-9 to TRBJ2-5; D may match TRBD1 or TRBD2 (5 bases each). V was pared by 8 bases and J by 3 bases, with 16 bases between. This CDR3 has 14 amino acids. Germline CDR1 is SEHNR and CDR2 is FQNEAQ (reference sequence). The CDR3 DNA follows: TGTGCCAGCGGGGGATTGCGGTCAAAAGAGACCCAGTACTTC. This codes for CASGGLRSKETQYF.

The chain couples TRBV9 to TRBJ2-3; D call uncertain. The CDR3 sequence is 13 residues long. CDR1 and CDR2 from the germline V gene are SGDLS and YYNGEE. Trimming removed 0 bases at V and 6 bases at J, with 8 bases between. Written as DNA, the CDR3 is TGTGCCAGCAGCGTAGAAGGGTTGGATACGCAGTATTTT. As protein: CASSVEGLDTQYF.

The chain links TRBV6-5 to TRBJ2-2; TRBD2 aligns across 9 bases. CDR1 is MNHEY, CDR2 SVGAGI, per germline. V was pared by 4 bases and J by 4 bases, with 4 bases of the junction left unmatched. This CDR3 comprises 15 residues. The DNA for the CDR3 is TGTGCCAGCAGTTTCAATAGCGGGAGCACCGGGGAGCTGTTTTTT. This sequence encodes CASSFNSGSTGELFF.

On this clone: Other nucleotide sequences in the sample specify the same CDR3. The V call is TRBV11-3, the J call TRBJ2-1; no firm D call. Germline CDR1 reads SGHNT; CDR2 reads YENEEA. The CDR3 length is 13 residues. With 3 bases removed from V and 4 bases from J, the gap between germline ends came to 7 bases. The CDR3 DNA sequence: TGTGCCAGCAGCTTGGCCGGGTACAATGAGCAGTTCTTC. Its translation: CASSLAGYNEQFF.

To note about this clone: Because the CDR3's place on the DNA is in doubt, the DNA is left out and the CDR3 is given as listed by TCRdb. The CDR3 sequence is CASSFLAVSSTDTQYF. V gene TRBV27 combines with J gene TRBJ2-3; TRBD1, the table's D call, was not compared with the DNA. The V gene's germline CDR1 is MNHEY and CDR2 SMNVEV (reference sequence). The CDR3 is made up of 16 amino acids, end residues included.

J is TRBJ2-1 and V is TRBV27; D is unresolved. The CDR3 is made up of 13 amino acids. Germline lookup yields CDR1 MNHEY and CDR2 SMNVEV (reference sequence). V lost 2 bases to trimming and J lost 10 bases, with 12 bases between them. The CDR3 sequence: CASSLGPIGEQFF. Here the CDR3 DNA reads TGTGCCAGCAGTTTAGGCCCTATAGGGGAGCAGTTCTTC.

The chain recombines TRBV5-6 with TRBJ2-7; either TRBD1 or TRBD2 may supply D (5 bases each). The CDR3 is made up of 13 amino acids. Trimming took 3 bases from V and 1 from J, leaving 8 bases between them. CDR1 is SGHDT and CDR2 is YYEEEE in the germline V gene. The chain's CDR3 is CASSWDDSYEQYF. The CDR3, as DNA: TGTGCCAGCAGCTGGGACGATTCCTACGAGCAGTACTTC.

The chain combines TRBV6-6 with TRBJ2-5; the D gene is possibly TRBD1 (6 bases). There are 14 residues in the CDR3. Germline-derived CDR1 and CDR2 are MNHNY and SVGAGI (reference sequence). Trimming took off 0 bases at V and 4 bases at J, with 9 bases between the two ends. Here the CDR3 reads CASSYSTRGETQYF. CDR3 sequence (DNA): TGTGCCAGCAGTTACTCGACCAGGGGAGAGACCCAGTACTTC.

The V gene is TRBV13, the J gene TRBJ2-1, with 8 bases aligning to TRBD1. Germline V gene lookup returns CDR1 PRHDT and CDR2 FYEKMQ (reference sequence). After removal of 4 bases from V and 4 bases from J, the junction contained 9 bases not matched to a gene. There are 16 residues in the CDR3. CDR3 loop: CASSSRTGGGYNEQFF. CDR3 DNA sequence: TGTGCCAGCAGCTCACGAACAGGGGGTGGGTACAATGAGCAGTTCTTC.

This sequence joins TRBV27 and TRBJ2-1; the D gene is possibly TRBD2 (6 bases). The CDR3 consists of 15 residues. Germline CDR1 MNHEY, CDR2 SMNVEV (reference sequence). V was clipped by 2 bases and J by 4 bases, with 12 bases between them. CDR3 in amino acids: CASSLIGSTYNEQFF. CDR3 nucleotide sequence: TGTGCCAGCAGTTTAATCGGGAGTACGTACAATGAGCAGTTCTTC.

The chain joins TRBV7-9 to TRBJ2-4; possible D gene TRBD2, 6 bases. Looked up from germline, CDR1 is SEHNR and CDR2 is FQNEAQ (reference sequence). Trimming took off 1 base at V and 0 bases at J, with 7 bases between the two ends. The CDR3 is 15 amino acids. The CDR3 here is CASSLGRGAKNIQYF. The CDR3 DNA follows: TGTGCCAGCAGCTTAGGGAGGGGAGCCAAAAACATTCAGTACTTC.